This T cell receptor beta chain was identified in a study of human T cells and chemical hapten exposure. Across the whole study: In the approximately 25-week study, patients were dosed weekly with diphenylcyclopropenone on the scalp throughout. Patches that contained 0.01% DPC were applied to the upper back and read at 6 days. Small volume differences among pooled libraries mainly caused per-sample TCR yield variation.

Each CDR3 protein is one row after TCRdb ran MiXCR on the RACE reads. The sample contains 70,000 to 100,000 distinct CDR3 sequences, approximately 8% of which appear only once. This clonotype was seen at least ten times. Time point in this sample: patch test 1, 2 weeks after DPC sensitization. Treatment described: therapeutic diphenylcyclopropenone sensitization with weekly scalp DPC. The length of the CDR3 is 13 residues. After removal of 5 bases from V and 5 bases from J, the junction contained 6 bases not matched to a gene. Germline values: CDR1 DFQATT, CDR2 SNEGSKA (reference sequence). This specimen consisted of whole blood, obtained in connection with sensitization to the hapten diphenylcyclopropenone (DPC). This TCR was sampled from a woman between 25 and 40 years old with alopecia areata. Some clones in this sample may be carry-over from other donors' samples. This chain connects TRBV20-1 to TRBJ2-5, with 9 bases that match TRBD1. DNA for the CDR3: TGCAGTGCTTTGGACAGGGGAATCGAGACCCAGTACTTC. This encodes CSALDRGIETQYF.